This T cell receptor beta chain comes out of a study of cytomegalovirus exposure and HLA in healthy donors. This clone was seen only a few times. Its antigen is not known. PCR amplification relied on 60 Vbeta primers (plus 13 Jbeta primers). Data came from immunoSEQ multiplex PCR; TCRdb stores just in-frame clones and leaves some out. The sample includes about 180,000 clones, approximately 80% seen only once; the top ten take approximately 1.2%. Study findings and constraints: The CMV antigen specificity of a few CMV-associated chains was confirmed through in vitro analysis. Analysis performed later found 15,000 or so TCR beta sequences associated with HLA alleles at 0.05 false discovery rate.

Germline CDR1 reads MNHNS; CDR2 reads SASEGT. V lost 1 base, J lost 5 bases, and 4 bases stayed unmatched. This CDR3 region has 14 residues. Sequenced sample: PBMCs. The V gene is TRBV6-1, the J gene TRBJ1-1, with TRBD1 matching over 7 bases. The TCR was taken from a girl aged 2 to 9 in good health and CMV-seropositive. CDR3 bases: TGTGCCAGCAGTGAAGGAGGGGGCTTGACTGAAGCTTTCTTT. Protein sequence: CASSEGGGLTEAFF.